This entry is about one TCR beta chain. Between the trimmed V and J ends, which lost 2 bases and 4 bases, there was a span of 14 bases. This CDR3 is 15 amino acids long. Germline V CDR1 and CDR2: ENHRY, SYGVKD. Original processing methods: Amplification of reference gene primers was used by the study to estimate nucleated cell counts. Sequenced by immunoSEQ multiplex PCR; TCRdb stores in-frame clones only, minus some. From that table come the V and J calls and clone size; the DNA was used to work out D and trimming. The sample includes approximately 250,000 clones, 84% seen only once; the top ten take approximately 1.3%. The data derive from a study of blood T cell repertoires in COVID-19. Study information: Italy, Spain and the United States were the sources of the convalescent and acute COVID-19 samples.

This TCR was sampled from a woman between 40 and 55 years old who had recovered from COVID-19. The chain is built from TRBV10-3 and TRBJ1-2; D possibly corresponds to TRBD1 (6 bases). Sequenced material: peripheral blood. The CDR3, as DNA: TGTGCCATCAGTGAGGCAGGGGACACACTCTATGGCTACACCTTC. Its protein product is CAISEAGDTLYGYTF.